The 27 T cell receptor beta chains below were found in one sample sequenced in a study of T cells in Graves' hyperthyroidism and ophthalmopathy. RNA transcripts were the template for amplifying TCR beta CDR3 regions. The TCR CDR3 was amplified in a first-round RT-PCR using the HTBI primer set. In TCRdb, the multiplex PCR reads were re-called with MiXCR into one record per CDR3 protein. Here the sample spans hundreds of thousands of distinct CDR3 sequences, approximately 15% being singletons. The sample comprised blood. The receptors shown here come from a woman in her 30s with Graves' hyperthyroidism.

This clonotype was observed many times. The DNA of the CDR3 is TGTGCCTGGGGTAGATGGGACTGCCTCACTGAAGCTTTCTTT. It codes for CAWGRWDCLTEAFF. The gene calls are TRBV30 and TRBJ1-1, with a tentative D call TRBD1 (5 bases). The CDR3 spans 14 residues. Germline V gene data show CDR1 as GTSNPN and CDR2 as SVGIG (reference sequence). Trimming took 5 bases from V and 4 from J, leaving 17 bases between them.

This clonotype was seen many times. The chain has TRBV20-1 and TRBJ1-1; D is possibly TRBD1 (6 bases). V was shortened by 6 bases and J by 11 bases, with 22 bases between the two germline ends. The CDR3 spans 13 residues. Germline CDR1 is DFQATT and CDR2 is SNEGSKA (reference sequence). The CDR3 DNA reads TGCAGTGCCAGGACAGAGTCACCCTTAGGGGCTTTCTTT. Protein: CSARTESPLGAFF.

This chain links TRBV28 with TRBJ2-5; 11 bases are a match to TRBD1. The CDR3 loop spans 17 amino acids. Losses at the gene ends were 2 bases for V and 1 base for J; bases not matched to a gene: 6. Germline values: CDR1 MDHEN, CDR2 SYDVKM. CDR3 amino acids: CASSLLPDRGLQETQYF. CDR3 coding DNA: TGTGCCAGCAGTTTACTGCCGGACAGGGGGCTCCAAGAGACCCAGTACTTC.

This clonotype was seen more than once but under ten times. The chain employs TRBV12-3 or TRBV12-4 and TRBJ1-5, with a weak D call TRBD1 (6 bases). The CDR3 sequence is 14 residues long. Trimming left V 5 bases short and J 1 base short, with 9 bases between. The CDR3 sequence: CASSEGVSNQPQHF. Here the CDR3 DNA reads TGTGCCAGCAGTGAGGGGGTAAGCAATCAGCCCCAGCATTTT.

This clonotype was counted at least ten times. The chain uses TRBV18 and TRBJ1-1; the D is unclear. This CDR3 comprises 13 residues. Per germline, CDR1 KGHSH and CDR2 LQKENI. Trimming cost V 3 bases and J 0 bases, with 5 bases left between them. Here the CDR3 DNA reads TGTGCCAGCTCACCTGGGGTGAACACTGAAGCTTTCTTT. This codes for CASSPGVNTEAFF.

The rearrangement uses TRBV20-1 and TRBJ2-3; 9 positions agree with TRBD1. The V gene end was trimmed by 6 bases and the J gene end by 7 bases; junction bases not matched to a gene: 11. The CDR3 is 14 amino acids. Germline CDR1 DFQATT, CDR2 SNEGSKA (reference sequence). CDR3 sequence: CSAHSGTGLHTQYF. CDR3 nucleotide sequence: TGCAGTGCGCATTCCGGGACAGGGTTACATACGCAGTATTTT.

This clonotype has ten or more counts. This chain uses TRBV6-2 or TRBV6-3 with TRBJ2-5, with unresolved D. The CDR3 is 13 residues long. Trimming pared 2 bases from V and 5 bases from J, leaving 9 bases between. Germline-derived CDR1 and CDR2 are MNHEY and SVGEGT. As DNA, the CDR3 is TGTGCCAGCAGTTACCGGCCCGTGGAGACCCAGTACTTC. It yields the protein CASSYRPVETQYF.

The chain employs TRBV7-6 and TRBJ2-1; 11 bases align to TRBD2. The germline gives CDR1 SGHVS, CDR2 FNYEAQ. V shed 1 base and J 7 bases; nucleotides not matched to a gene: 3. This CDR3 region has 15 residues. The CDR3 coding sequence is TGTGCCAGCAGCTTAGAGCCTAGCGGGAGGAATGAGCAGTTCTTC. It codes for CASSLEPSGRNEQFF.

CDR3 DNA sequence: TGTGCCTGGAGTGTACTTTTGGGTCTTGGCGCTTTCTTT. It is translated as CAWSVLLGLGAFF. V gene TRBV30 combines with J gene TRBJ1-1; no clear D. The CDR3 loop spans 13 amino acids. V shed 0 bases and J shed 11 bases, with 16 bases lying between them. Germline V gives CDR1 GTSNPN, CDR2 SVGIG (reference sequence).

This clonotype was counted ten times or more. The gene calls are TRBV6-6 and TRBJ1-2, with D possibly being TRBD1 (6 bases). This CDR3 contains 15 residues. The V end was cut by 0 bases, the J end by 8 bases, with 16 bases between. Per the germline V gene, CDR1 is MNHNY and CDR2 is SVGAGI (reference sequence). The CDR3 spells CASSYSRQDLRGYTF. In DNA form, the CDR3 reads TGTGCCAGCAGTTACTCTCGACAGGACCTGAGGGGCTACACCTTC.

Concerning this clonotype: A read error may explain this, as a much larger clone is one base away. The V call is TRBV10-3, the J call TRBJ1-3; the D gene is possibly TRBD1 (5 bases). The CDR3 is 15 amino acids. V was pared by 7 bases and J by 2 bases, with 15 bases between. Germline-derived CDR1 and CDR2 are ENHRY and SYGVKD. The CDR3 coding sequence is TGTGCCATCAAAGGGGACGTAAGAACTGGAAACACCATATATTTT. This translates into CAIKGDVRTGNTIYF.

There are many counts of this clonotype. V gene TRBV11-2 combines with J gene TRBJ2-3, with TRBD2 identical over 7 bases. Germline-derived CDR1 and CDR2 are SGHAT and FQNNGV. V lost 7 bases, J lost 1 base, and 11 bases stayed unmatched. This CDR3 contains 16 residues. DNA for the CDR3: TGTGCCAGCACCCTACGGCCGGCGGGAGGCACAGATACGCAGTATTTT. Residues: CASTLRPAGGTDTQYF. Based on the CDR3 plus reference TRBV11-2 and TRBJ2-3, the full variable domain is EAGVAQSPRYKIIEKRQSVAFWCNPISGHATLYWYQQILGQGPKLLIQFQNNGVVDDSQLPKDRFSAERLKGVDSTLKIQPAKLEDSAVYLCASTLRPAGGTDTQYFGPGTRLTVL.

This clonotype was counted many times. The genes are TRBV28 and TRBJ1-2; D remains ambiguous. This CDR3 spans 13 amino acids. Germline assignment: CDR1 MDHEN and CDR2 SYDVKM. V was trimmed by 10 bases and J by 3 bases, leaving 15 bases between them. DNA of the CDR3: TGTGCCACCGTAGGGTCCGGGGACTATGGCTACACCTTC. Its protein is CATVGSGDYGYTF.

The rearrangement joins TRBV5-1 to TRBJ2-3; 10 positions agree with TRBD2. V lost 0 bases and J lost 3; bases outside the gene matches: 7. The CDR3 runs 17 residues. The V gene's germline CDR1 is SGHRS and CDR2 YFSETQ. Here the CDR3 DNA reads TGCGCCAGCAGCTTGGGGTTAGCGGGAGGTCTGACAGATACGCAGTATTTT. This encodes CASSLGLAGGLTDTQYF. Complete variable domain (other parts from reference TRBV5-1 and TRBJ2-3): KAGVTQTPRYLIKTRGQQVTLSCSPISGHRSVSWYQQTPGQGLQFLFEYFSETQRNKGNFPGRFSGRQFSNSRSEMNVSTLELGDSALYLCASSLGLAGGLTDTQYFGPGTRLTVL.

About this clonotype itself: With a much larger clone just one base away, this may be a read error. This rearrangement joins TRBV11-2 to TRBJ2-7; D is undetermined. V dropped 5 bases and J dropped 5 bases, with 10 bases sitting between them. In germline, CDR1 is SGHAT, CDR2 FQNNGV. The CDR3 is made up of 12 amino acids. CDR3 residues: CASSPGFDEQYF. The CDR3 bases are TGTGCCAGCAGCCCCGGGTTTGACGAGCAGTACTTC.

The chain is built from TRBV2 and TRBJ1-3; no firm D call. The germline V gene has CDR1 SNHLY and CDR2 FYNNEI. CDR3 length equals 14 residues. V was clipped by 10 bases and J by 4 bases, with 17 bases between them. The CDR3 here is CANKAGEPGNTIYF. CDR3 in DNA: TGTGCCAACAAGGCAGGAGAGCCGGGAAACACCATATATTTT.

The J gene is TRBJ2-6, the V gene TRBV28; D is perhaps TRBD2 (6 bases). The V end was cut by 5 bases, the J end by 3 bases, with 14 bases between. The CDR3 has 16 amino acids. Germline values: CDR1 MDHEN, CDR2 SYDVKM. This CDR3 reads CASSDLPGDGANVLTF. CDR3 sequence (DNA): TGTGCCAGCAGTGACCTCCCGGGAGATGGGGCCAACGTCCTGACTTTC.

The chain recombines TRBV9 with TRBJ2-1; perhaps TRBD2 as D (6 bases). The length of the CDR3 is 12 residues. The germline gives CDR1 SGDLS, CDR2 YYNGEE. V was trimmed by 2 bases and J by 11 bases, leaving 11 bases between them. The CDR3 sequence is CASSVGGGKQFF. The CDR3 DNA is TGTGCCAGCAGCGTGGGAGGAGGGAAGCAGTTCTTC.

This chain connects TRBV2 to TRBJ2-2; D is possibly TRBD1 or TRBD2 (6 bases each). Germline assignment: CDR1 SNHLY and CDR2 FYNNEI. The CDR3 totals 16 residues. Trimming left V 4 bases short and J 4 bases short, with 16 bases between. The CDR3 DNA reads TGTGCCAGCAGTGTTGGAGGGGGAAGGGGCACCGGGGAGCTGTTTTTT. Its protein product is CASSVGGGRGTGELFF.

This clonotype was seen many times. The V gene is TRBV6-1, the J gene TRBJ2-1, with D perhaps being TRBD1 or TRBD2 (6 bases each). Between the trimmed V and J ends, which lost 9 bases and 9 bases, there was a span of 15 bases. The CDR3 contains 12 residues. The germline V gene encodes CDR1 MNHNS and CDR2 SASEGT. CDR3 bases: TGTGCCAGTAGTCCCGGAGGGGGTGAGCAGTTCTTC. It yields the protein CASSPGGGEQFF.

This clonotype was picked up a small number of times. The chain is built from TRBV28 and TRBJ2-7; TRBD2 agrees at 12 bases. The V gene's germline CDR1 is MDHEN and CDR2 SYDVKM. The J segment lost 5 bases and the V segment lost 5 bases, leaving 1 base of the junction unmatched. This CDR3 contains 13 residues. The CDR3 is CASSRTSGDEQYF. CDR3 DNA: TGTGCCAGCAGTAGGACTAGCGGGGACGAGCAGTACTTC.

A few counts support this clonotype. The rearrangement uses TRBV9 and TRBJ1-3; D remains unclear. V lost 3 bases and J lost 4, with 14 bases in between. The germline gives CDR1 SGDLS, CDR2 YYNGEE. The CDR3 extends over 15 amino acids. CDR3 region: CASSGAPGLGNTIYF. The CDR3, as DNA: TGTGCCAGCAGCGGAGCCCCCGGGCTCGGAAACACCATATATTTT.

Many counts were recorded for this clonotype. The CDR3 DNA reads TGTGCCAGCAGCCGTAGCGGGGTTGGTTCCTCCTACGAGCAGTACTTC. Protein sequence: CASSRSGVGSSYEQYF. The gene calls are TRBV11-2 and TRBJ2-7; 8 bases are shared with TRBD2. J was trimmed by 0 bases and V by 5 bases; bases with no gene match: 9. Looked up from germline, CDR1 is SGHAT and CDR2 is FQNNGV. The CDR3 loop spans 16 amino acids.

This clonotype turned up a few times. The genes are TRBV30 and TRBJ2-7; possible D gene TRBD1, 5 bases. This CDR3 has 14 residues. CDR1 and CDR2 (germline): GTSNPN, SVGIG (reference sequence). Deletions cut 4 bases from V and 2 bases from J, with 15 bases between. Here the CDR3 DNA reads TGTGCCTGGACAGGCCTGAAGGGGACCTACGAGCAGTACTTC. This translates into CAWTGLKGTYEQYF.

This clonotype was detected ten times or more. V and J are TRBV7-2 and TRBJ2-7, with 8 bases that match TRBD1. The V gene end was trimmed by 1 base and the J gene end by 5 bases; junction bases not matched to a gene: 4. The germline V gene has CDR1 SGHTA and CDR2 FQGNSA. This CDR3 spans 14 amino acids. CDR3 amino acids: CASSLGQGADEQYF. The DNA of the CDR3 is TGTGCCAGCAGCTTAGGCCAGGGGGCAGACGAGCAGTACTTC.

This clonotype was seen many times. The rearrangement joins TRBV16 to TRBJ1-4, with a possible D match to TRBD1 (6 bases). This CDR3 is 13 amino acids long. Germline CDR1 and CDR2: KGHSY and FQNENV. The ends were cut back, 4 bases at V and 7 bases at J, with 10 bases in the middle. The CDR3, as DNA: TGTGCCAGCAGCCTCCAGGGGTTTGAAAAACTGTTTTTT. Amino acids: CASSLQGFEKLFF.

In its sample, this clonotype was seen many times. V usage is TRBV28 and J usage is TRBJ2-1; D might be TRBD2 (6 bases). Between the trimmed V and J ends, which lost 6 bases and 9 bases, there was a span of 18 bases. The CDR3 contains 14 residues. The germline gives CDR1 MDHEN, CDR2 SYDVKM. In DNA form, the CDR3 reads TGTGCCAGCAGCCCTCCCCGGGGGTCGGTTGAGCAGTTCTTC. Translating gives CASSPPRGSVEQFF.